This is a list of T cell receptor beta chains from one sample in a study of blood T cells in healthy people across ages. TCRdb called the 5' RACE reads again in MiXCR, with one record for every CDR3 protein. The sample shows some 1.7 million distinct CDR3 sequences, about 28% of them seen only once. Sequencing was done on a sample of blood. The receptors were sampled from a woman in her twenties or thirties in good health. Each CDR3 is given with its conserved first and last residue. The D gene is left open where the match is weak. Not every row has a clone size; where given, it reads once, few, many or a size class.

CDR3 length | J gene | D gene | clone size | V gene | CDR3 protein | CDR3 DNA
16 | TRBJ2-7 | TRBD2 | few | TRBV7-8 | CASSTRTSGIRGEQYF | TGTGCCAGCAGCACCCGGACTAGCGGGATACGGGGAGAGCAGTACTTC
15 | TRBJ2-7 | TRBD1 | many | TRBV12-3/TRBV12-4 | CASSLSDRAAVEQYF | TGTGCCAGCAGTTTAAGTGACAGGGCGGCTGTGGAGCAGTACTTC
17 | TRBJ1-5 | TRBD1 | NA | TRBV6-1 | CASSPRFTGTGDQPQHF | TGTGCCAGCAGTCCCCGGTTTACCGGGACAGGGGATCAGCCCCAGCATTTT
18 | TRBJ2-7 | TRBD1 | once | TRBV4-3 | CASSQDLGTGVWGYEQYF | TGCGCCAGCAGCCAAGATCTCGGGACAGGGGTTTGGGGCTACGAGCAGTACTTC
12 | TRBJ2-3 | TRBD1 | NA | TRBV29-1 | CSVYSDRGTQYF | TGCAGCGTTTATTCCGACAGGGGGACGCAGTATTTT
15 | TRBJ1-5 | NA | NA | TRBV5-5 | CASSSTIPSNQPQHF | TGTGCCAGCAGCTCCACTATCCCGAGCAATCAGCCCCAGCATTTT
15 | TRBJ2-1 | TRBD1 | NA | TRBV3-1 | CASSARDRAPNEQFF | TGTGCCAGCAGCGCCCGGGACAGGGCACCCAATGAGCAGTTCTTC
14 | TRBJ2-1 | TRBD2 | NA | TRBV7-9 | CASSFSGRWNEQFF | TGTGCCAGCAGCTTTAGCGGGAGGTGGAATGAGCAGTTCTTC
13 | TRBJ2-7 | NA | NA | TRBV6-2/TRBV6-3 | CASSPLVRYEQYF | TGTGCCAGCAGTCCCTTGGTGAGGTACGAGCAGTACTTC
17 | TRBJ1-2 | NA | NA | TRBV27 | CASSFSETAVRNYGYTF | TGTGCCAGCAGTTTCTCCGAGACGGCGGTGCGGAACTATGGCTACACCTTC
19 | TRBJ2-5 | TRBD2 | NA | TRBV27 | CASSLFGLAGGVPQETQYF | TGTGCCAGCAGTTTATTCGGACTAGCGGGAGGAGTCCCCCAAGAGACCCAGTACTTC
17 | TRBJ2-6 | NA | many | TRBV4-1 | CASSQDSSGSGANVLTF | TGCGCCAGCAGCCAAGATAGTTCCGGATCTGGGGCCAACGTCCTGACTTTC
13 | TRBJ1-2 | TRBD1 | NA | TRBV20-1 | CSALGTGGDGYTF | TGCAGTGCCTTAGGGACAGGGGGGGATGGCTACACCTTC
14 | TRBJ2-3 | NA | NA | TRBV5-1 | CASSRGGDTDTRYF | TGCGCCAGCAGTCGAGGGGGAGACACAGATACGCGGTATTTT
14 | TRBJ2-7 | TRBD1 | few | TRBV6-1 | CASRSGQGSYEQYF | TGTGCCAGCAGGAGCGGACAGGGCTCCTACGAGCAGTACTTC
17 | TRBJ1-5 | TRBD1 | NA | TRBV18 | CASSPKTGTGRDQPQHF | TGTGCCAGCTCACCGAAAACCGGGACAGGGCGCGATCAGCCCCAGCATTTT
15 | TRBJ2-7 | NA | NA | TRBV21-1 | CASRKTGTQLYEQYF | TGTGCCAGCAGAAAGACCGGGACCCAGTTATACGAGCAGTACTTC
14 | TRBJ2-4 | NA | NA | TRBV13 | CASSMNRDKNIQYF | TGTGCCAGCTCCATGAACCGGGACAAAAACATTCAGTACTTC
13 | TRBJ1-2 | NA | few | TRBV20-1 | CSATHGPSSGYTF | TGCAGTGCTACTCACGGGCCGTCGTCTGGCTACACCTTC
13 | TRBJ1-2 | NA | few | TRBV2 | CASSEVASDGYTF | TGTGCCAGCAGTGAAGTTGCGAGCGATGGCTACACCTTC
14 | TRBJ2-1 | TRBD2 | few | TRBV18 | CASSPGREGHEQFF | TGTGCCAGCTCACCCGGGCGGGAGGGGCATGAGCAGTTCTTC
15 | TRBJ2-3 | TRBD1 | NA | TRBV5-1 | CASSLAGTATDTQYF | TGCGCCAGCAGCTTGGCCGGGACAGCCACAGATACGCAGTATTTT
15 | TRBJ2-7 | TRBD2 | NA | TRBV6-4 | CASRRASGAYNEQYF | TGTGCCAGCAGGAGGGCTAGCGGAGCCTACAATGAGCAGTACTTC
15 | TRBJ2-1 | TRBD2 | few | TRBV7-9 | CASRVTSGSYNEQFF | TGTGCCAGCAGAGTTACTAGCGGGAGCTACAATGAGCAGTTCTTC
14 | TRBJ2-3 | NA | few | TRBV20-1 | CSASRDFRTDTQYF | TGCAGTGCTAGCAGGGACTTTCGCACAGATACGCAGTATTTT
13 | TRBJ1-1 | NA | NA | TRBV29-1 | CSVVKGLNTEAFF | TGCAGCGTTGTAAAGGGGCTGAACACTGAAGCTTTCTTT
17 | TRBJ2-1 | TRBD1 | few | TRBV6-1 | CASRAAATDRVSNEQFF | TGTGCCAGCAGGGCTGCTGCCACGGACAGGGTTTCCAATGAGCAGTTCTTC
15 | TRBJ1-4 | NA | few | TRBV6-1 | CASSRSFGGDEKLFF | TGTGCCAGCAGCCGATCTTTTGGCGGGGATGAAAAACTGTTTTTT
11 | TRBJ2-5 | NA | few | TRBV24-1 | CATSDGGRQYF | TGTGCCACCAGTGATGGAGGACGCCAGTACTTC
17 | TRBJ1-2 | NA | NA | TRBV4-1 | CASSQESGLGKSTGYTF | TGCGCCAGCAGCCAAGAGAGCGGATTGGGTAAAAGTACTGGCTACACCTTC
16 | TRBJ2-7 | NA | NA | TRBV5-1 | CASSSTWTISSYEQYF | TGCGCCAGCAGCTCAACATGGACTATTAGCTCCTACGAGCAGTACTTC
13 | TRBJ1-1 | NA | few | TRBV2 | CASTWSLYTEAFF | TGTGCCAGCACTTGGAGTCTCTACACTGAAGCTTTCTTT
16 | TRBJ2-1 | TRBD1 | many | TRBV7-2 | CASRTTTGTAYNEQFF | TGTGCCAGCAGAACCACTACCGGGACAGCCTACAATGAGCAGTTCTTC
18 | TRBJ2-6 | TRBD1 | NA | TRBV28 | CASSLWGTVSPGANVLTF | TGTGCCAGCAGTTTATGGGGGACAGTCTCGCCTGGGGCCAACGTCCTGACTTTC
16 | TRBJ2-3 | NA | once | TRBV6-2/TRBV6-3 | CASRPGLSFSTDTQYF | TGTGCCAGCAGACCAGGACTCAGCTTCTCCACAGATACGCAGTATTTT
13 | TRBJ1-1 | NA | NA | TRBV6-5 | CASSYGTRTEAFF | TGTGCCAGCAGTTACGGAACGCGCACTGAAGCTTTCTTT
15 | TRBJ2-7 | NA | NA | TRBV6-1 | CASGPRGELYNEQYF | TGTGCCAGCGGCCCCCGGGGCGAACTTTACAATGAGCAGTACTTC
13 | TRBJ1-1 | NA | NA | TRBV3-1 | CASSQFGDTEAFF | TGTGCCAGCAGCCAATTCGGGGACACTGAAGCTTTCTTT
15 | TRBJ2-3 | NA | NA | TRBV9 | CASSVLRDFADTQYF | TGTGCCAGCAGCGTCCTCCGGGACTTCGCAGATACGCAGTATTTT
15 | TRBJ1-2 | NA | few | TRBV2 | CASSEGGAKNYGYTF | TGTGCCAGCAGTGAGGGGGGGGCAAAGAACTATGGCTACACCTTC
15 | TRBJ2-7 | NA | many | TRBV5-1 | CASSLNLGRSYEQYF | TGCGCCAGCAGCTTGAATCTCGGCAGATCCTACGAGCAGTACTTC
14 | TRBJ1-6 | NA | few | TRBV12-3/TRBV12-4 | CASSVGGVGSPLHF | TGTGCCAGCAGTGTCGGGGGGGTAGGCTCACCCCTCCACTTT
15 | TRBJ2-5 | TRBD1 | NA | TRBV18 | CASSPWDRTRETQYF | TGTGCCAGCTCACCGTGGGACAGAACACGAGAGACCCAGTACTTC